One sample yielded the 26 T cell receptor beta chains listed below, sequenced in a study of blood T cell repertoires in COVID-19 (dated by TCRdb to the early 2020s). Library preparation employed the immunoSEQ multiplex PCR assay. What TCRdb holds here is the immuneACCESS table cut down to in-frame rearrangements. Part of the clones is not present; checked against another copy, under half of the missing clones reflect an unresolved V gene, and the others are unexplained. The sample table lists roughly 200,000 clones, less than 90% of them with a count of one. More than 1.5% of the sample rests with the top ten. The specimen was peripheral blood. These receptors were obtained from a man in his 70s with acute or convalescent COVID-19.

This clone was observed a few times. DNA of the CDR3: TGTGCCAGCAGCTTAGCCCCCGGCCAAGAGACCCAGTACTTC. It specifies CASSLAPGQETQYF. V and J are TRBV7-9 and TRBJ2-5; no clear D. V lost 0 bases, J lost 1 base, and 6 bases lay in between. Per the germline V gene, CDR1 is SEHNR and CDR2 is FQNEAQ (reference sequence). The CDR3 contains 14 residues.

V and J are TRBV15 and TRBJ1-2; D remains unclear. V lost 0 bases to trimming and J lost 9 bases, with 11 bases between them. Germline V gives CDR1 LNHNV, CDR2 YYDKDF (reference sequence). This CDR3 contains 13 residues. CDR3 bases: TGTGCCACCAGCAGAGATTCGGACTGGAGCTACACCTTC. Residues: CATSRDSDWSYTF.

V and J are TRBV29-1 and TRBJ2-5, with D maybe TRBD1 (6 bases). CDR1 and CDR2 from the germline V gene are SQVTM and ANQGSEA. The CDR3 is 12 amino acids. Trimming stripped 3 bases from V and 5 bases from J, with 10 bases between. The chain's CDR3 is CSVDRTGETQYF. DNA for the CDR3: TGCAGCGTTGATAGAACAGGGGAGACCCAGTACTTC.

The chain joins TRBV5-1 to TRBJ2-5, with a weak D call TRBD2 (6 bases). The CDR3 extends over 14 amino acids. Per the germline V gene, CDR1 is SGHRS and CDR2 is YFSETQ. V dropped 0 bases and J dropped 5 bases, with 11 bases sitting between them. Here the CDR3 reads CASSLAGALETQYF. CDR3 DNA sequence: TGCGCCAGCAGCTTGGCGGGAGCGTTGGAGACCCAGTACTTC.

This chain uses TRBV2 with TRBJ1-1; D call uncertain. The CDR3 sequence is 15 residues long. V was pared by 0 bases and J by 1 base, with 9 bases between. CDR1 is SNHLY, CDR2 FYNNEI, per germline. This CDR3 is CASSEAGLANTEAFF. The DNA of the CDR3 is TGTGCCAGCAGTGAAGCTGGACTGGCGAACACTGAAGCTTTCTTT.

This sequence joins TRBV2 and TRBJ2-5, with D perhaps TRBD1 (5 bases). V shed 7 bases and J shed 2 bases, with 14 bases lying between them. Looked up from germline, CDR1 is SNHLY and CDR2 is FYNNEI. The CDR3 has 14 residues. CDR3 in DNA: TGTGCCAGCACCCCACCCAGGGATCAAGAGACCCAGTACTTC. Translating gives CASTPPRDQETQYF.

DNA for the CDR3: TGCGCCAGCAGCCAGACGTCCGGGACAGGAGGGGAGCTGTTTTTT. Translation gives CASSQTSGTGGELFF. The genes are TRBV4-3 and TRBJ2-2, with 8 bases aligning to TRBD1. J lost 8 bases, V lost 3 bases, and 8 bases had no gene match. The CDR3 contains 15 residues. Germline V lookup: CDR1 LGHNA, CDR2 YSLEER.

The table lists this clone with many counts. CDR3 DNA sequence: TGTGCCAGCAGCTTAGGTTGGCAGGCCTATGAGCAGTTCTTC. Residues: CASSLGWQAYEQFF. The chain carries TRBV7-2 and TRBJ2-1; D remains ambiguous. Germline V gene lookup returns CDR1 SGHTA and CDR2 FQGNSA. V dropped 1 base and J dropped 8 bases, with 12 bases sitting between them. The CDR3 is 14 residues long.

The V gene is TRBV6-5, the J gene TRBJ2-5, with 12 bases matching TRBD2. The length of the CDR3 is 13 residues. V shed 8 bases and J 6 bases; nucleotides not matched to a gene: 4. Germline values: CDR1 MNHEY, CDR2 SVGAGI. In DNA form, the CDR3 reads TGTGCCAGCCGGACTAGCGGGGCCCAGACCCAGTACTTC. This codes for CASRTSGAQTQYF.

The chain uses TRBV7-2 and TRBJ2-1; D gene uncertain. Germline V lookup: CDR1 SGHTA, CDR2 FQGNSA. Trimming took off 1 base at V and 0 bases at J, with 13 bases between the two ends. The CDR3 length is 17 residues. CDR3 nucleotides: TGTGCCAGCAGCTTAGGGGTTAGCCCCTACTCCTACAATGAGCAGTTCTTC. Translating gives CASSLGVSPYSYNEQFF.

This sequence joins TRBV27 and TRBJ1-4; D is unclear. V was shortened by 5 bases and J by 0 bases, with 7 bases between the two germline ends. Per the germline V gene, CDR1 is MNHEY and CDR2 is SMNVEV (reference sequence). The CDR3 is 14 amino acids. CDR3 region: CASSTYTTNEKLFF. The CDR3 coding sequence is TGTGCCAGCAGTACCTATACAACTAATGAAAAACTGTTTTTT.

The chain is built from TRBV7-6 and TRBJ1-3; 7 bases agree with TRBD1. Looked up from germline, CDR1 is SGHVS and CDR2 is FNYEAQ. CDR3 length equals 15 residues. V lost 5 bases to trimming and J lost 8 bases; unmatched junction nucleotides: 12. The CDR3 here is CASSPPLGQGDTIYF. The CDR3 DNA follows: TGTGCCAGCAGCCCCCCCCTGGGGCAGGGGGACACCATATATTTT.

The chain employs TRBV21-1 and TRBJ2-2; whether TRBD2, the table's D call, matches the DNA was not checked. TRBV21-1 is an annotated pseudogene. The CDR3 consists of 17 residues. The CDR3 nucleotides are TGTGCCAGCAGCAAAGCGCTGAGCGGGATTAAGGGCGGGGAGCTGTTTTTT. Encoded protein: CASSKALSGIKGGELFF.

The chain combines TRBV2 with TRBJ2-2; perhaps TRBD2 as D (5 bases). The germline V gene encodes CDR1 SNHLY and CDR2 FYNNEI. This CDR3 has 15 residues. Trimming shortened V by 8 bases and J by 0 bases, and 13 bases separated the two germline ends. CDR3 DNA: TGTGCCAGCTCAATCGGACTGGCGAACACCGGGGAGCTGTTTTTT. Protein product: CASSIGLANTGELFF.

The chain is built from TRBV4-1 and TRBJ2-7; TRBD2 agrees at 11 bases. Germline assignment: CDR1 MGHRA and CDR2 YSYEKL. Unmatched junction bases numbered 8, after V lost 3 bases and J lost 1 base. The CDR3 consists of 17 residues. The CDR3 loop is CASSHSLAGGNSYEQYF. The CDR3 DNA follows: TGCGCCAGCAGCCACTCTTTAGCGGGAGGGAATTCCTACGAGCAGTACTTC.

The V gene is TRBV30, the J gene TRBJ1-4; no clear D. This CDR3 spans 15 amino acids. Germline assignment: CDR1 GTSNPN and CDR2 SVGIG (reference sequence). Trimming took off 0 bases at V and 10 bases at J, with 18 bases between the two ends. The CDR3 sequence is CAWSVSGGDGGKLFF. CDR3 DNA sequence: TGTGCCTGGAGTGTATCGGGTGGAGATGGAGGAAAACTGTTTTTT.

The genes are TRBV4-3 and TRBJ2-5; tentative D call: TRBD2 (5 bases). The CDR3 covers 15 residues. The germline V gene has CDR1 LGHNA and CDR2 YSLEER. V was clipped by 0 bases and J by 5 bases, with 13 bases between them. CDR3 in amino acids: CASSQDYASWETQYF. Written as DNA, the CDR3 is TGCGCCAGCAGCCAAGATTATGCTAGCTGGGAGACCCAGTACTTC.

The chain couples TRBV19 to TRBJ1-6; 7 bases are a match to TRBD1. The germline V gene encodes CDR1 LNHDA and CDR2 SQIVND (reference sequence). J lost 7 bases, V lost 5 bases, and 8 bases had no gene match. The CDR3 extends over 15 amino acids. The CDR3 DNA sequence: TGTGCCAGTAGTGTCCCCGGGACAGAAAATTCACCCCTCCACTTT. It translates to CASSVPGTENSPLHF.

The chain is built from TRBV11-2 and TRBJ1-5, with D uncertain. V shed 1 base and J shed 0 bases, with 7 bases lying between them. Per germline, CDR1 SGHAT and CDR2 FQNNGV. This CDR3 region has 15 residues. The CDR3 coding sequence is TGTGCCAGCAGCTTAGCGAGCTATAGCAATCAGCCCCAGCATTTT. It codes for CASSLASYSNQPQHF.

This chain links TRBV19 with TRBJ2-2, with D possibly being TRBD2 (6 bases). Germline CDR1 LNHDA, CDR2 SQIVND (reference sequence). The CDR3 consists of 15 residues. V lost 7 bases and J lost 4, with 16 bases in between. The CDR3 bases are TGTGCCAGTACCTTTTCGGGAGCGGCCACCGGGGAGCTGTTTTTT. Amino acid sequence: CASTFSGAATGELFF.

The chain has TRBV27 and TRBJ1-5; no clear D gene. Trimming cost V 3 bases and J 0 bases, with 9 bases left between them. The V gene's germline CDR1 is MNHEY and CDR2 SMNVEV (reference sequence). The CDR3 totals 15 residues. The CDR3 loop is CASSLAGDSNQPQHF. The CDR3 DNA is TGTGCCAGCAGTTTGGCCGGGGATAGCAATCAGCCCCAGCATTTT.

The CDR3 DNA follows: TGTGCCAGTAGTATAGGCCAGACAGGGGGCTTTATGAACACTGAAGCTTTCTTT. Its protein is CASSIGQTGGFMNTEAFF. The V call is TRBV19, the J call TRBJ1-1, with 10 bases identical to TRBD1. The CDR3 runs to 18 residues. Germline values: CDR1 LNHDA, CDR2 SQIVND (reference sequence). V was clipped by 1 base and J by 0 bases; unmatched bases: 8.

CDR3 residues: CSALTGTSTDTQYF. The DNA of the CDR3 is TGCAGCGCTCTTACCGGGACTAGCACAGATACGCAGTATTTT. The chain links TRBV29-1 to TRBJ2-3; maybe TRBD2 (6 bases). The germline V and J ends were trimmed by 7 bases and 0 bases, with 14 bases remaining between them. This CDR3 is built from 14 residues. CDR1 is SQVTM and CDR2 is ANQGSEA in the germline V gene.

The V and J genes are TRBV4-2 and TRBJ2-3; the D is unclear. The CDR3 has 16 amino acids. CDR1 and CDR2 (germline): LGHNA, YNFKEQ. V lost 9 bases and J lost 7, with 26 bases in between. CDR3 amino acids: CASAPEFLGGSYTQYF. The DNA of the CDR3 is TGTGCCAGTGCCCCAGAATTCCTTGGCGGCTCCTATACGCAGTATTTT.

The chain carries TRBV20-1 and TRBJ1-5; D perhaps matches TRBD1 (5 bases). The CDR3 extends over 12 amino acids. Trimming removed 3 bases at V and 7 bases at J, with 10 bases between. CDR1 and CDR2 from the germline V gene are DFQATT and SNEGSKA (reference sequence). CDR3 coding DNA: TGCAGTGCTAGTCCAGGGATCCAGCCCCAGCATTTT. This codes for CSASPGIQPQHF.

The J gene is TRBJ2-1, the V gene TRBV21-1; the D segment call TRBD2 is taken from the table without a DNA check. TRBV21-1 is recorded as a pseudogene. The CDR3 is 17 residues long. The CDR3, as DNA: TGTGCCAGCAGTCACACGACAGGCGGGAGGGCCGGGTATGAGCAGTTCTTC. Its protein product is CASSHTTGGRAGYEQFF.